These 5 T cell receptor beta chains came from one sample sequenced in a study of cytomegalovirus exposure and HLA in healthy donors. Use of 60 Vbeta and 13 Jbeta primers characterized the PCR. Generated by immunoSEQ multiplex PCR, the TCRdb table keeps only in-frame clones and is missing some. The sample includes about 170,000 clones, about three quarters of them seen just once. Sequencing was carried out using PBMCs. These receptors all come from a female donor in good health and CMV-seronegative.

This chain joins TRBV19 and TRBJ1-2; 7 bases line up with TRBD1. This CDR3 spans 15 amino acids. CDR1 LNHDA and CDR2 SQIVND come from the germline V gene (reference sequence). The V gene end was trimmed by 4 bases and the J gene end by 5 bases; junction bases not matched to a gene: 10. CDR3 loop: CASSTHRGNSYGYTF. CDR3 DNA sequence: TGTGCCAGTAGTACCCACAGGGGAAACAGTTATGGCTACACCTTC.

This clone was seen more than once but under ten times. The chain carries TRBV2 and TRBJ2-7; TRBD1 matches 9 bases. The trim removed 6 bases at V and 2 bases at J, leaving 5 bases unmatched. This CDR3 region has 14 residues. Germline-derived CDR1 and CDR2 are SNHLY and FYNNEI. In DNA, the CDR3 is TGTGCCAGCAGGACAGGGGGGGGGACCTACGAGCAGTACTTC. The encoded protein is CASRTGGGTYEQYF.

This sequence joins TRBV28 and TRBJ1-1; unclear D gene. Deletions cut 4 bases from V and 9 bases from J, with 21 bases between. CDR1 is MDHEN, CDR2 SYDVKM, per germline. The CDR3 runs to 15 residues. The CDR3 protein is CASSSAGGKRVKAFF. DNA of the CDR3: TGTGCCAGCAGTTCCGCCGGAGGGAAGCGAGTAAAAGCTTTCTTT.

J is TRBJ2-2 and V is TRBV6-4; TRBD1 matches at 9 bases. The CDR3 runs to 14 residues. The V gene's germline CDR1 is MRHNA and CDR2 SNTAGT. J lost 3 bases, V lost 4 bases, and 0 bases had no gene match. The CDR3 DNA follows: TGTGCCAGCAGTGGACAGGGGGACACCGGGGAGCTGTTTTTT. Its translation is CASSGQGDTGELFF.

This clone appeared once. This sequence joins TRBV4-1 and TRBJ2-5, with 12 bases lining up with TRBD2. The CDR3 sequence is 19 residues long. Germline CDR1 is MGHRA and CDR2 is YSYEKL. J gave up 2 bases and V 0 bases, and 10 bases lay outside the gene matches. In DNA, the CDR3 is TGCGCCAGCAGCCAAGAGCTAACTAGCGGGGGGCCGAGGCAAGAGACCCAGTACTTC. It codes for CASSQELTSGGPRQETQYF.